Listed below are T cell receptor beta chains from one sample, sequenced in a study of long-term antiretroviral therapy in people with HIV. Repertoires were generated with immunoSEQ multiplex PCR, while TCRdb's copy carries only in-frame clones and drops some. The sample yields 25,000 to 35,000 clones, more than 95% seen once. The sample consisted of unsorted PBMCs, taken 6.9 years after starting antiretroviral therapy. Every receptor here comes from a young man with HIV. Both conserved end residues are part of each CDR3. A D gene is named only where the DNA matches it firmly. Not every row has a clone size; where given, it reads once, few, many or a size class.

>.|.|TRBJ2-3|TRBV29-1
CSVEFPGVTDTQYF
TGCAGCGTTGAATTTCCGGGAGTGACTGATACGCAGTATTTT
>.|.|TRBJ1-3|TRBV7-2
CASSLPPSGNTIYF
TGTGCCAGCAGCTTGCCTCCCTCTGGAAACACCATATATTTT
>.|TRBD2|TRBJ2-7|TRBV6-6
CASRSGGDLYEQYF
TGTGCCAGCAGATCCGGGGGGGACCTCTACGAGCAGTACTTC
>once|TRBD1|TRBJ1-1|TRBV5-5
CASSIYRDRGGTEAFF
TGTGCCAGCAGCATATACCGGGACAGGGGAGGGACTGAAGCTTTCTTT
>.|.|TRBJ1-3|TRBV10-3
CAISEYEESGNTIYF
TGTGCCATCAGTGAGTATGAAGAATCTGGAAACACCATATATTTT
>.|.|TRBJ2-2|TRBV6-1
CASSEAEGASGELFF
TGTGCCAGCAGTGAAGCTGAAGGGGCTTCCGGGGAGCTGTTTTTT
>.|.|TRBJ1-1|TRBV29-1
CSTTGRGWAFF
TGCAGCACGACGGGTCGGGGGTGGGCTTTCTTT
>.|.|TRBJ1-3|TRBV11-3
CASSLGSPWQVLLNTIYF
TGTGCCAGCAGCTTAGGGTCCCCCTGGCAGGTTCTATTGAACACCATATATTTT
>.|.|TRBJ2-7|TRBV5-1
CASSPTANAEQYF
TGCGCCAGCAGCCCCACCGCCAACGCGGAGCAGTACTTC
>.|.|TRBJ1-5|TRBV7-8
CASSLLMEPQHF
TGTGCCAGCAGCTTATTGATGGAGCCCCAGCATTTT
>once|.|TRBJ2-5|TRBV6-5
CASSYRLGWETQYF
TGTGCCAGCAGTTATAGGTTGGGGTGGGAGACCCAGTACTTC
>.|TRBD2|TRBJ2-1|TRBV5-1
CASSGYSSGSNEQFF
TGCGCCAGCAGCGGCTACTCTAGCGGCAGCAATGAGCAGTTCTTC
>.|.|TRBJ1-5|TRBV18
CASSDSNQPQHF
TGTGCCAGCTCAGATAGCAATCAGCCCCAGCATTTT
>.|.|TRBJ1-1|TRBV4-3
CASSPGMNTEAFF
TGCGCCAGCAGCCCAGGGATGAACACTGAAGCTTTCTTT
>.|TRBD1|TRBJ2-7|TRBV28
CASSYLRQGFYEQYF
TGTGCCAGCAGTTATCTGAGACAGGGTTTCTACGAGCAGTACTTC
>.|.|TRBJ2-3|TRBV12-5
CASGLVPRPSDTQYF
TGTGCTAGTGGTTTGGTACCTCGCCCCTCAGATACGCAGTATTTT
>.|.|TRBJ2-7|TRBV13
CASSSKSWRQYF
TGTGCCAGCAGCTCTAAGAGTTGGCGACAGTACTTC
>.|TRBD1|TRBJ2-6|TRBV4-1
CASSFRDRGPGANVLTF
TGCGCCAGCAGCTTCCGGGACAGGGGTCCTGGGGCCAACGTCCTGACTTTC
>.|.|TRBJ1-1|TRBV5-6
CASSWANEAFF
TGTGCCAGCAGCTGGGCGAATGAAGCTTTCTTT
>.|.|TRBJ1-1|TRBV19
CASKIDRGMNTEAFF
TGTGCCAGCAAAATCGACCGGGGAATGAACACTGAAGCTTTCTTT
>.|.|TRBJ2-7|TRBV5-6
CASSLDTVYEQYF
TGTGCCAGCAGCCTAGATACAGTGTACGAGCAGTACTTC
>.|.|TRBJ2-5|TRBV20-1
CSALRGTQYF
TGCAGTGCTCTACGAGGGACCCAGTACTTC
>once|.|TRBJ2-2|TRBV5-4
CASSEARDTGELFF
TGTGCCAGCAGTGAAGCCCGGGACACCGGGGAGCTGTTTTTT
>.|.|TRBJ2-2|TRBV10-1
CASIFARGRDTGELFF
TGCGCCAGCATCTTCGCCCGGGGAAGGGACACCGGGGAGCTGTTTTTT
>.|.|TRBJ1-2|TRBV19
CASRRYRASGYTF
TGTGCCAGTAGGAGGTACAGGGCCAGCGGCTACACCTTC
>.|.|TRBJ2-2|TRBV11-2
CASSRNTGELFF
TGTGCCAGCAGCCGGAACACCGGGGAGCTGTTTTTT
>.|TRBD2|TRBJ2-1|TRBV9
CASSAIAGPYNEQFF
TGTGCCAGCAGCGCCATAGCGGGCCCGTACAATGAGCAGTTCTTC
>.|.|TRBJ1-5|TRBV7-2
CAPAVLYSNQPQHF
TGTGCCCCCGCGGTTCTTTATAGCAATCAGCCCCAGCATTTT
>once|TRBD1|TRBJ1-4|TRBV4-2
CASSQGPRGTNEKLFF
TGTGCCAGCAGCCAGGGCCCCAGGGGGACTAATGAAAAACTGTTTTTT
>.|.|TRBJ1-5|TRBV19
CASSINRGNQPQHF
TGTGCCAGTAGTATCAACAGGGGCAATCAGCCCCAGCATTTT
>.|.|TRBJ1-3|TRBV7-6
CASSLGHSGNTIYF
TGTGCCAGCAGCTTGGGACACTCTGGAAACACCATATATTTT
>.|TRBD1|TRBJ1-1|TRBV7-6
CASSARDSEAFF
TGTGCCAGCAGCGCCCGGGACAGTGAAGCTTTCTTT
>.|.|TRBJ2-5|TRBV10-3
CAISLRTEETQYF
TGTGCCATCAGTCTAAGGACAGAAGAGACCCAGTACTTC
>once|.|TRBJ2-7|TRBV4-2
CASSQGLQGYREQYF
TGTGCCAGCAGCCAAGGATTACAGGGTTACCGCGAGCAGTACTTC
>.|.|TRBJ2-3|TRBV6-5
CASSRADTQYF
TGTGCCAGCAGCCGGGCAGATACGCAGTATTTT
>.|TRBD2|TRBJ2-3|TRBV10-3
CASRDNSGRETDTQYF
TGTGCCAGCCGGGATAACAGCGGGAGGGAAACAGATACGCAGTATTTT
>.|TRBD2|TRBJ2-2|TRBV7-3
CASSSFIRLAGSPGELFF
TGTGCCAGCAGCTCCTTTATCAGACTAGCGGGATCTCCCGGGGAGCTGTTTTTT
>.|.|TRBJ2-3|TRBV7-8
CASSFPGRTDTQYF
TGTGCCAGCAGCTTTCCGGGCCGCACAGATACGCAGTATTTT
>.|TRBD2|TRBJ2-5|TRBV5-5
CASSPGTSGGAETQYF
TGTGCCAGCAGTCCGGGCACTAGCGGGGGGGCAGAGACCCAGTACTTC
>.|.|TRBJ2-7|TRBV11-2
CASSFWGGADHEQYF
TGTGCCAGCTCTTTTTGGGGGGGGGCCGACCACGAGCAGTACTTC
>.|.|TRBJ1-1|TRBV10-3
CAISESTRQLNTEAFF
TGTGCCATCAGTGAGTCGACTCGACAGTTGAACACTGAAGCTTTCTTT
>once|.|TRBJ2-1|TRBV11-2
CASTVGGNEQFF
TGTGCCAGCACCGTGGGGGGCAATGAGCAGTTCTTC
>.|.|TRBJ2-7|TRBV27
CASSHGSSGNEQYF
TGTGCCAGCAGTCACGGGAGTTCGGGGAACGAGCAGTACTTC
>.|.|TRBJ2-3|TRBV19
CASQDSIDTQYF
TGTGCCAGCCAGGATAGCATAGATACGCAGTATTTT
>.|.|TRBJ2-7|TRBV4-1
CASSQAGQAYEQYF
TGCGCCAGCAGCCAAGCGGGACAAGCCTACGAGCAGTACTTC
>.|TRBD1|TRBJ1-3|TRBV29-1
CSVVPNRGDTIYF
TGCAGCGTTGTTCCTAACAGGGGAGACACCATATATTTT
>.|TRBD2|TRBJ2-2|TRBV4-2
CASSQEAVASGRWYTGELFF
TGTGCCAGCAGCCAAGAAGCGGTGGCTAGCGGGAGGTGGTACACCGGGGAGCTGTTTTTT
>.|.|TRBJ1-2|TRBV29-1
CSVDNKAGYTF
TGCAGCGTTGATAACAAGGCGGGCTACACCTTC
>once|.|TRBJ2-5|TRBV7-2
CASSSIWGMETQYF
TGTGCCAGCAGCTCCATATGGGGAATGGAGACCCAGTACTTC
>.|.|TRBJ1-1|TRBV19
CVRGGQSNTEAFF
TGTGTAAGGGGGGGGCAGTCGAACACTGAAGCTTTCTTT
>.|.|TRBJ1-2|TRBV19
CASSIPPMANYGYTF
TGTGCCAGTAGTATTCCCCCCATGGCTAACTATGGCTACACCTTC
>.|.|TRBJ2-7|TRBV27
CASSFTGVEQYF
TGTGCCAGCAGTTTTACTGGGGTCGAGCAGTACTTC
>.|TRBD2|TRBJ2-4|TRBV5-7
CASSLVSGLVCF
TGTGCCAGCAGCTTGGTGTCCGGACTAGTATGTTTC